One and the same sample provided the 14 T cell receptor beta chains below, sequenced in a study of Graves' ophthalmopathy and Graves' hyperthyroidism. Amplification of TCR beta CDR3 regions used RNA transcripts. The authors performed first-round RT-PCR with HTBI primers and then a second-round multiplex PCR. Each CDR3 protein gets one entry after TCRdb re-called the multiplex PCR reads with MiXCR. The sample carries 210,000 or so distinct CDR3 sequences, over 25% recorded once. The sample taken for sequencing was peripheral blood. The source of these receptors is a man aged 45-65 years with Graves' ophthalmopathy.

This clonotype was seen repeatedly, ten times or more. The chain has TRBV2 and TRBJ1-2; 8 bases match TRBD1. Germline-derived CDR1 and CDR2 are SNHLY and FYNNEI. The CDR3 spans 13 residues. The trim removed 6 bases at V and 3 bases at J, leaving 3 bases unmatched. CDR3 amino acids: CASSGTGYYGYTF. The CDR3 DNA reads as TGTGCCAGCAGCGGGACAGGCTACTATGGCTACACCTTC. The full variable domain, completed using reference TRBV2 and TRBJ1-2, is EPEVTQTPSHQVTQMGQEVILRCVPISNHLYFYWYRQILGQKVEFLVSFYNNEISEKSEIFDDQFSVERPDGSNFTLKIRSTKLEDSAMYFCASSGTGYYGYTFGSGTRLTVV.

In this sample, this clonotype turned up many times. The chain carries TRBV10-3 and TRBJ2-7; D gene uncertain. Germline V gene data show CDR1 as ENHRY and CDR2 as SYGVKD. Trimming took 4 bases from V and 0 from J, leaving 7 bases between them. The CDR3 is made up of 13 amino acids. CDR3 amino acids: CAISGGNSYEQYF. The CDR3 DNA reads TGTGCCATCAGTGGTGGTAACTCCTACGAGCAGTACTTC.

This clonotype has just one count. The rearrangement uses TRBV15 and TRBJ2-2, with a tentative D call TRBD1 (5 bases). Germline CDR1 reads LNHNV; CDR2 reads YYDKDF (reference sequence). This CDR3 is built from 14 residues. V lost 6 bases, J lost 1 base, and 9 bases lay in between. The CDR3 coding sequence is TGTGCCACCAGGGTCAGGGAGAACACCGGGGAGCTGTTTTTT. It is translated as CATRVRENTGELFF.

This clonotype was seen repeatedly, ten times or more. This chain uses TRBV7-6 with TRBJ1-2; D is unclear. Germline V CDR1 and CDR2: SGHVS, FNYEAQ. Trimming took 1 base from V and 8 from J, leaving 14 bases between them. The CDR3 length is 14 residues. CDR3 nucleotide sequence: TGTGCCAGCAGCTTAGGTTCTACTCGAGAGGGCTACACCTTC. Protein product: CASSLGSTREGYTF.

This clonotype appeared many times. CDR3 sequence: CASMSGNIQYF. DNA for the CDR3: TGTGCCAGCATGTCTGGGAACATTCAGTACTTC. The chain has TRBV28 and TRBJ2-4; D remains ambiguous. The germline gives CDR1 MDHEN, CDR2 SYDVKM. The CDR3 totals 11 residues. Trimming left V 7 bases short and J 7 bases short, with 8 bases between.

This clonotype was counted many times. This chain connects TRBV4-3 to TRBJ1-3, with 8 nucleotides matching TRBD1. The CDR3 is 17 residues long. J lost 4 bases, V lost 0 bases, and 8 bases had no gene match. The germline V gene encodes CDR1 LGHNA and CDR2 YSLEER. The chain's CDR3 is CASSQDIGGTGGNTIYF. In DNA, the CDR3 is TGCGCCAGCAGCCAAGATATTGGCGGGACAGGCGGAAACACCATATATTTT.

This clonotype was seen many times. The V call is TRBV6-2 or TRBV6-3, the J call TRBJ2-1; TRBD1 or TRBD2 may be the D gene (5 bases each). The V and J ends lost 6 bases and 13 bases respectively, with 16 bases between them. The CDR3 runs 12 residues. The germline V gene encodes CDR1 MNHEY and CDR2 SVGEGT. The CDR3 sequence: CASRAPGRQQFF. The DNA of the CDR3 is TGTGCCAGCAGAGCACCGGGACGGCAACAGTTCTTC.

This clonotype was seen ten or more times. V gene TRBV25-1 combines with J gene TRBJ1-2; D unresolved. Trimming removed 4 bases at V and 3 bases at J, with 9 bases between. CDR3 length: 13 residues. Germline assignment: CDR1 MGHDK and CDR2 SYGVNS. The CDR3: CASSASGDYGYTF. CDR3 DNA sequence: TGTGCCAGCAGTGCGTCAGGTGACTATGGCTACACCTTC.

In this sample, this clonotype turned up many times. J is TRBJ2-5 and V is TRBV6-1, with 8 bases fitting TRBD2. Per germline, CDR1 MNHNS and CDR2 SASEGT. V trimming: 3 bases; J trimming: 5 bases; junction bases outside the gene matches: 5. This CDR3 has 14 residues. Here the CDR3 reads CASSEGTSSETQYF. DNA of the CDR3: TGTGCCAGCAGTGAGGGGACTAGTTCGGAGACCCAGTACTTC.

This clonotype showed up many times. The chain employs TRBV12-3 or TRBV12-4 and TRBJ2-1, with D perhaps being TRBD1 or TRBD2 (5 bases each). Trimming stripped 5 bases from V and 9 bases from J, with 20 bases between. The CDR3 has 15 residues. Here the CDR3 reads CASSTNLIGGPEQFF. The DNA of the CDR3 is TGTGCCAGCAGTACCAATCTGATTGGGGGACCTGAGCAGTTCTTC.

This clonotype was detected once. The gene calls are TRBV6-2 or TRBV6-3 and TRBJ1-1; 8 nucleotides agree with TRBD1. The CDR3 is 17 amino acids. CDR1 MNHEY and CDR2 SVGEGT come from the germline V gene. The ends lost 5 bases at V and 0 bases at J; junction bases unmatched: 11. The CDR3 region is CASSPSRTGLMNTEAFF. CDR3 bases: TGTGCCAGCAGTCCCAGTAGGACAGGGCTCATGAACACTGAAGCTTTCTTT.

The chain uses TRBV11-2 and TRBJ2-5, with D possibly matching TRBD2 (7 bases). Germline assignment: CDR1 SGHAT and CDR2 FQNNGV. V was trimmed by 7 bases and J by 5 bases, leaving 20 bases between them. The CDR3 is 15 residues long. The CDR3 is CASTLRLEGGETQYF. The CDR3 DNA reads TGTGCCAGCACCCTTCGCCTGGAGGGGGGGGAGACCCAGTACTTC.

This clonotype came up a few times. The chain joins TRBV11-2 to TRBJ1-6; D gene ambiguous. This CDR3 contains 12 residues. The V gene's germline CDR1 is SGHAT and CDR2 FQNNGV. Deletions cut 2 bases from V and 5 bases from J, with 1 base between. The CDR3, as DNA: TGTGCCAGCAGCTTAAATAATTCACCCCTCCACTTT. Residues: CASSLNNSPLHF. Full variable domain (missing parts from reference TRBV11-2 and TRBJ1-6): EAGVAQSPRYKIIEKRQSVAFWCNPISGHATLYWYQQILGQGPKLLIQFQNNGVVDDSQLPKDRFSAERLKGVDSTLKIQPAKLEDSAVYLCASSLNNSPLHFGNGTRLTVT.

This clonotype has at least ten counts. The genes are TRBV6-5 and TRBJ2-7; the match to TRBD2 covers 9 bases. The CDR3 has 14 residues. The V and J ends lost 2 bases and 3 bases, in that order; junction bases with no gene match: 2. CDR1 is MNHEY and CDR2 is SVGAGI in the germline V gene. CDR3 DNA: TGTGCCAGCAGTTACGGAGCGGGAGGCTACGAGCAGTACTTC. It yields the protein CASSYGAGGYEQYF.